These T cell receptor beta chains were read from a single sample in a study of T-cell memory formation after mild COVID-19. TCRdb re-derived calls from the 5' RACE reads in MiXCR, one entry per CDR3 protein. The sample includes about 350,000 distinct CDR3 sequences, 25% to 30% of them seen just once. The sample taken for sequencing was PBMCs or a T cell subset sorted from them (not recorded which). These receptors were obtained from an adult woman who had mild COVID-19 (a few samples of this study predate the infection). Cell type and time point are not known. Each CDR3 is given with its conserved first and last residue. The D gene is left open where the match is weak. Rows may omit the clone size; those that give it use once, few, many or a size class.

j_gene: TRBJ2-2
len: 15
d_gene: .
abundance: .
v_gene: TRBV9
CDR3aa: CASSISGNWAGELFF
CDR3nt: TGTGCCAGCAGCATCTCAGGCAACTGGGCCGGGGAGCTGTTTTTT

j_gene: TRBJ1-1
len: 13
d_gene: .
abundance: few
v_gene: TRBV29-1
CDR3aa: CSVYRSPYSEAFF
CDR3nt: TGCAGCGTATACAGAAGCCCTTACTCTGAAGCTTTCTTT

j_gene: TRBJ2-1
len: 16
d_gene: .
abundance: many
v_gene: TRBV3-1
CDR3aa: CASSQAASAPYNEQFF
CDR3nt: TGTGCCAGCAGCCAAGCAGCTAGCGCTCCCTACAATGAGCAGTTCTTC

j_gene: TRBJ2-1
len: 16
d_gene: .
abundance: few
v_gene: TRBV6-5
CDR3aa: CASSYGGRGLSNEQFF
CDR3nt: TGTGCCAGCAGTTACGGAGGGCGAGGGCTATCCAATGAGCAGTTCTTC

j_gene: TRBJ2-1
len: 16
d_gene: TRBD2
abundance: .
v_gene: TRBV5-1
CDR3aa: CASSQATSDIYNEQFF
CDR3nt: TGCGCCAGCAGCCAGGCTACTAGCGACATCTACAATGAGCAGTTCTTC

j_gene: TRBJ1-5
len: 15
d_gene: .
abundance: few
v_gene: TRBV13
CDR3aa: CASSHRRGIVQPQHF
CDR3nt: TGTGCCAGCAGCCACCGCAGGGGAATCGTTCAGCCCCAGCATTTT

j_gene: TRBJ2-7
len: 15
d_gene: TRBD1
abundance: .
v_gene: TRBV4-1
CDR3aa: CASSRTGTGLYEQYF
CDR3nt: TGCGCCAGCAGCCGGACCGGGACAGGGCTGTACGAGCAGTACTTC

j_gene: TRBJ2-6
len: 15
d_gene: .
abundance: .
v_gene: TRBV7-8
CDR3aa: CASSLWGTGANVLTF
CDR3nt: TGTGCCAGCAGCTTATGGGGGACTGGGGCCAACGTCCTGACTTTC

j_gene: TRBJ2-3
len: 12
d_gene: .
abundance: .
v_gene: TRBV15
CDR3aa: CATTSQGDTQYF
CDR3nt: TGTGCCACCACCAGTCAGGGAGATACGCAGTATTTT

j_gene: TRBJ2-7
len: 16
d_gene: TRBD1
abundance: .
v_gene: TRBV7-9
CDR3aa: CASSFPGQGFTYEQYF
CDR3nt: TGTGCCAGCAGCTTCCCGGGACAGGGTTTTACCTACGAGCAGTACTTC

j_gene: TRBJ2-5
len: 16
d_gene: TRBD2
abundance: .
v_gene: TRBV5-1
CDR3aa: CASSLASGGARETQYF
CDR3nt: TGCGCCAGCAGCTTGGCCAGCGGGGGGGCTCGAGAGACCCAGTACTTC

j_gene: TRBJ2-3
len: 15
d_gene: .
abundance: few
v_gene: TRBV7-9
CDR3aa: CASSFSLGDTDTQYF
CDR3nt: TGTGCCAGCAGCTTCTCCCTTGGCGACACAGATACGCAGTATTTT

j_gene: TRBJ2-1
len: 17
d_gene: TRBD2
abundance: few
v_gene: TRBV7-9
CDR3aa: CASSQAGTSGSYNEQFF
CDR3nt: TGTGCCAGCAGCCAAGCCGGGACTAGCGGGTCCTACAATGAGCAGTTCTTC

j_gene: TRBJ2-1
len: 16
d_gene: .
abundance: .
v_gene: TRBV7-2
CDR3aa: CASSSNAGTTYNEQFF
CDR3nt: TGTGCCAGCAGCTCCAACGCGGGGACCACCTACAATGAGCAGTTCTTC

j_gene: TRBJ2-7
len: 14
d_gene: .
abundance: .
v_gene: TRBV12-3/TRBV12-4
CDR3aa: CASSYLTQWDEQYF
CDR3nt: TGTGCCAGCAGCTACCTCACTCAGTGGGACGAGCAGTACTTC

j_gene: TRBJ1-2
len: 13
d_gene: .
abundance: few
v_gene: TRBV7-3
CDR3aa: CASSQTTNYGYTF
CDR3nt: TGTGCCAGCAGCCAGACAACGAACTATGGCTACACCTTC

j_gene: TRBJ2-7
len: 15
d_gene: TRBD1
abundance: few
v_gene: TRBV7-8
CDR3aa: CASSPAAGGPYEQYF
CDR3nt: TGTGCCAGCAGCCCAGCGGCAGGGGGACCCTACGAGCAGTACTTC

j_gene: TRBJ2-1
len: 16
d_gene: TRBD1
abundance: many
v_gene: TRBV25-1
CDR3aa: CASSVQGTAKYNEQFF
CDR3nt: TGTGCCAGCAGTGTCCAAGGGACAGCTAAATACAATGAGCAGTTCTTC

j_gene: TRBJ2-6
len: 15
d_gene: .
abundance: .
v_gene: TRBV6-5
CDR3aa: CASREGGSGANVLTF
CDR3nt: TGTGCCAGCAGGGAGGGGGGCTCTGGGGCCAACGTCCTGACTTTC

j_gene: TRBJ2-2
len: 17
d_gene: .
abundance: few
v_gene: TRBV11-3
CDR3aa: CASSQAVDLANTGELFF
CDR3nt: TGTGCCAGCAGCCAAGCGGTCGATTTGGCTAACACCGGGGAGCTGTTTTTT